Shown below are 7 T cell receptor beta chains from a single sample sequenced in a study of cytomegalovirus exposure and HLA in healthy donors. PCR employed 60 Vbeta and 13 Jbeta primers. Repertoires were generated with immunoSEQ multiplex PCR, while TCRdb's copy carries only in-frame clones and drops some. The sample has 150,000 to 200,000 clones, around 72% seen once. The specimen sequenced was PBMCs. The receptors derive from a man aged 35 to 55 in good health and CMV-seropositive.

This clone was seen only once. V and J are TRBV18 and TRBJ1-6, with D uncertain. There are 14 residues in the CDR3. V shed 3 bases and J shed 9 bases, with 12 bases lying between them. Germline V CDR1 and CDR2: KGHSH, LQKENI. DNA for the CDR3: TGTGCCAGCTCACCCGGTTTAGGCGGTTCACCCCTCCACTTT. It codes for CASSPGLGGSPLHF.

This rearrangement joins TRBV6-5 to TRBJ2-7, with TRBD1 matching over 11 bases. This CDR3 is 14 amino acids long. Germline trimming cut 4 bases from V and 2 bases from J; bases unmatched to any gene: 1. Germline CDR1 and CDR2: MNHEY and SVGAGI. Here the CDR3 reads CASSSGQGAYEQYF. In DNA, the CDR3 is TGTGCCAGCAGTTCGGGACAGGGGGCCTACGAGCAGTACTTC.

The chain couples TRBV7-2 to TRBJ2-7; D is possibly TRBD2 (6 bases). This CDR3 is built from 14 residues. Germline V gene sequence: CDR1 SGHTA, CDR2 FQGNSA. The ends were cut back, 5 bases at V and 2 bases at J, with 13 bases in the middle. As DNA, the CDR3 is TGTGCCAGCAGCCCCCGGGGAGGCCCCTACGAGCAGTACTTC. Translated: CASSPRGGPYEQYF.

The chain recombines TRBV19 with TRBJ2-5; 9 bases fit TRBD2. The germline gives CDR1 LNHDA, CDR2 SQIVND (reference sequence). CDR3 size: 18 residues. Losses at the gene ends were 4 bases for V and 5 bases for J; bases not matched to a gene: 17. CDR3 nucleotides: TGTGCCAGTAGTAGATCCGGGACTAGCACTGTGGCTGGGGAGACCCAGTACTTC. This codes for CASSRSGTSTVAGETQYF.

The chain joins TRBV9 to TRBJ2-3; the match to TRBD2 covers 10 bases. With V trimmed by 4 bases and J by 6 bases, 8 bases remained unmatched. CDR3 length equals 15 residues. The germline CDR1 and CDR2 sequences are SGDLS and YYNGEE. The CDR3 nucleotides are TGTGCCAGCAGCCCCAGCGGGGGGGCTGGGGATACGCAGTATTTT. Protein product: CASSPSGGAGDTQYF.

V gene TRBV30 combines with J gene TRBJ2-5; no firm D call. CDR1 is GTSNPN and CDR2 is SVGIG in the germline V gene (reference sequence). This CDR3 is 14 amino acids long. The V and J ends lost 1 base and 2 bases respectively, with 11 bases between them. The CDR3 sequence is CAWSAAVIQETQYF. CDR3 nucleotides: TGTGCCTGGAGTGCCGCAGTGATTCAAGAGACCCAGTACTTC.

The chain joins TRBV19 to TRBJ2-2; 8 bases are shared with TRBD2. Germline trimming cut 6 bases from V and 6 bases from J; bases unmatched to any gene: 6. Germline CDR1 reads LNHDA; CDR2 reads SQIVND (reference sequence). The CDR3 totals 14 residues. The CDR3 DNA is TGTGCCAGTAGAACGGGAGGGGCGGCCGGGGAGCTGTTTTTT. Translated: CASRTGGAAGELFF. The full variable domain, with the rest looked up from reference TRBV19 and TRBJ2-2, is DGGITQSPKYLFRKEGQNVTLSCEQNLNHDAMYWYRQDPGQGLRLIYYSQIVNDFQKGDIAEGYSVSREKKESFPLTVTSAQKNPTAFYLCASRTGGAAGELFFGEGSRLTVL.